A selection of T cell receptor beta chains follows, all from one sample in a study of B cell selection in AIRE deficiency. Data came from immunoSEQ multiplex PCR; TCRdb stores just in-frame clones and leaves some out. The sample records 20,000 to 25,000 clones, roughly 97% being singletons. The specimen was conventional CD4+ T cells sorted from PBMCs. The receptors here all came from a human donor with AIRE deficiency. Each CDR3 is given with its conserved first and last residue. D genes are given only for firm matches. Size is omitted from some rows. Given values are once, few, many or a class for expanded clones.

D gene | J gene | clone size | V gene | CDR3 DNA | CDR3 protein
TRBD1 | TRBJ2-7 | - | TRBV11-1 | TGTGCCAGCAGCCCCGTGGCGACAGGGGAGGCCTACGAGCAGTACTTC | CASSPVATGEAYEQYF
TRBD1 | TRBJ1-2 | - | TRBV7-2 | TGTGCCAGCAGCTTAGCCCCGACAGGGCGCTATGGCTACACCTTC | CASSLAPTGRYGYTF
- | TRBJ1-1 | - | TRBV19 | TGTGCCAGTAGCTCCCTCCGGGACGCTAACGGGGCTTTCTTT | CASSSLRDANGAFF
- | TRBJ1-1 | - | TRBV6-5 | TGTGCCAGCAGTCAGACAGCCGGCCCTACTGAAGCTTTCTTT | CASSQTAGPTEAFF
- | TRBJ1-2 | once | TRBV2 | TGTGCCAGCAGTGAAGTTAACTATGGCTACACCTTC | CASSEVNYGYTF
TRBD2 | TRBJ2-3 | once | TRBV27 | TGTGCCAGCAGTTTTTTTCTACGGACTAGCGGGGGTCCAGATACGCAGTATTTT | CASSFFLRTSGGPDTQYF
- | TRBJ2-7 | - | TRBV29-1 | TGCAGCGTAGCTCGTGGTTACGAGCAGTACTTC | CSVARGYEQYF
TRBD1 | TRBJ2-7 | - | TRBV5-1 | TGCGCCAGCAGTAGGGACAGGGTGCCCTACGAGCAGTACTTC | CASSRDRVPYEQYF
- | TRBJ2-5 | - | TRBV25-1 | TGTGCCAGCCTTGACCGGGCTGGAGAGACCCAGTACTTC | CASLDRAGETQYF
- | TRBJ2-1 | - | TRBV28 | TGTGCCAGCGGTTCCCGGGTGAATGAGCAGTTCTTC | CASGSRVNEQFF
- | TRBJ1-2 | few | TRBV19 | TGTGCCAGTAGTATCACAGGGACTAGGACTGGCTACACCTTC | CASSITGTRTGYTF
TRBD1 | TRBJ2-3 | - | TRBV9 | TGTGCCAGCAGCGACCGACAGGGCTCAGATACGCAGTATTTT | CASSDRQGSDTQYF
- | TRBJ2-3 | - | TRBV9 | TGTGCCAGCAGCCCGTCGGGGTTAGTTGCTGATACGCAGTATTTT | CASSPSGLVADTQYF
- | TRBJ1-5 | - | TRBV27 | TGTGCCAGCAGGAGGATCTATAGCAATCAGCCCCAGCATTTT | CASRRIYSNQPQHF
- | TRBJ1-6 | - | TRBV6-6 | TGTGCCACCAAGGCCAGGAGCTCCTATAATTCACCCCTCCACTTT | CATKARSSYNSPLHF
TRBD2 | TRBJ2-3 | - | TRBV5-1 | TGCGCCAGCAGCGCTTCGACTAGCGGGGGGACCAGCACAGATACGCAGTATTTT | CASSASTSGGTSTDTQYF
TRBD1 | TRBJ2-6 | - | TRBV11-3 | TGTGCCAGCAGCCCGAAGTCCGGGACAGGACCCTCTGGGGCCAACGTCCTGACTTTC | CASSPKSGTGPSGANVLTF
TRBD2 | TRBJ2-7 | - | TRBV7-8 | TGTGCCAGCACGGATAGCGGGAAAAACTCCTACGAGCAGTACTTC | CASTDSGKNSYEQYF
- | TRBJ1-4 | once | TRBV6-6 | TGTGCCAGCAGTAGCAGACATAATGAAAAACTGTTTTTT | CASSSRHNEKLFF
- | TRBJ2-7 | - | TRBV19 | TGTGCCAGTAGTAGATCCTACCTACAACCCTACGAGCAGTACTTC | CASSRSYLQPYEQYF
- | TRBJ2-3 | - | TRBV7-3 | TGTGCCAGCAGCTCCGACTTCACAGATACGCAGTATTTT | CASSSDFTDTQYF
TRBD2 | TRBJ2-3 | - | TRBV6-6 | TGTGCCTGTCGGACTAGCGGGAGTTATACGCAGTATTTT | CACRTSGSYTQYF
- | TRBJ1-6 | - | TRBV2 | TGTGCCAGTTCGCCCGGCACACCCCTCCACTTT | CASSPGTPLHF
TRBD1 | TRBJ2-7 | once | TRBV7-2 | TGTGCCAGCAGCACCGGACAGGGGGCCTCTTCCGAGCAGTACTTC | CASSTGQGASSEQYF
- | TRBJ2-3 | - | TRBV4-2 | TGTGCCAGCAGCCAAGATCGGGGCAGCGGAGGTTCAGATACGCAGTATTTT | CASSQDRGSGGSDTQYF
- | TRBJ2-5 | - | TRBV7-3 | TGTGCCAGCAGCCCCGGGTTTGGAGAGACCCAGTACTTC | CASSPGFGETQYF
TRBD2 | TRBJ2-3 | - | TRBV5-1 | TGCGCCAGCAGCGTAAAGACTAGCGCTAGCACAGATACGCAGTATTTT | CASSVKTSASTDTQYF
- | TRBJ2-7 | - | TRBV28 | TGTGCCAGCAGTGCCGCCCTCTACGAGCAGTACTTC | CASSAALYEQYF
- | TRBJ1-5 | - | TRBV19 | TGTGCCAGTAGTATAAGGAGGCAGCCCCAGCATTTT | CASSIRRQPQHF
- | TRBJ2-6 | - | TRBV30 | TGTGCCTGGAACCGGGCCCTGCTCGCTTCTGGGGCCAACGTCCTGACTTTC | CAWNRALLASGANVLTF
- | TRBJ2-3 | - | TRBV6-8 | TGTGCCAGCAGTTACGCCCGACTGAGCACAGATACGCAGTATTTT | CASSYARLSTDTQYF
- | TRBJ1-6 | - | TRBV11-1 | TGTGCCAGCAGCTCCTACGAACATTTGGGGCCTAATTCACCCCTCCACTTT | CASSSYEHLGPNSPLHF
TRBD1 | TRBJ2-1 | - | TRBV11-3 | TGTGCCAGCAGCCTCGGACAGGGGACTTACAATGAGCAGTTCTTC | CASSLGQGTYNEQFF
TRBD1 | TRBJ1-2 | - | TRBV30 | TGTGCCTGGAAAGTCTACAGGGGCGGCTATGGCTACACCTTC | CAWKVYRGGYGYTF
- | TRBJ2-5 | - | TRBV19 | TGTGCCAGTAGCGCGCACCGGGGCCTACAAGAGACCCAGTACTTC | CASSAHRGLQETQYF
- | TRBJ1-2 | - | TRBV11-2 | TGTGCCAGCAGCTTGGAAGGACGGGGCTATGGCTACACCTTC | CASSLEGRGYGYTF
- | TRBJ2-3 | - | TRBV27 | TGTGCCAGCAGTAACTCTCGAGGCGGGCGATACCTCACAGATACGCAGTATTTT | CASSNSRGGRYLTDTQYF
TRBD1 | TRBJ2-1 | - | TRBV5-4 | TGTGCCAGCAGCACGGGACAGGTACCCAATGAGCAGTTCTTC | CASSTGQVPNEQFF
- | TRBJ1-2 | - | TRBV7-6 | TGTGCCAGCAGCTTAGGGGGCTATGGCTACACCTTC | CASSLGGYGYTF
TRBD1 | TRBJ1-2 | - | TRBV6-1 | TGTGCCAGCACGGACAGGGTGATCTATGGCTACACCTTC | CASTDRVIYGYTF
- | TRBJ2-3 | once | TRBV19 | TGTGCCAGTACCCAAGGGACCTACACAGATACGCAGTATTTT | CASTQGTYTDTQYF
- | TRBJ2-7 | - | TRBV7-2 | TGTGCCAGCAGCTCACCGGGACTCCCCTACGAGCAGTACTTC | CASSSPGLPYEQYF
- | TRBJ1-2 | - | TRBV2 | TGTGCCAGCAGCATCATAGGATTGGGTGAGGGCTACACCTTC | CASSIIGLGEGYTF
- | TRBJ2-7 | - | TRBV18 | TGTGCCAGCTCACCATCGGCAGTCTACGAGCAGTACTTC | CASSPSAVYEQYF
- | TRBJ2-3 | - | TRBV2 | TGTGCCAGCAGTGATGGGTATACGCAGTATTTT | CASSDGYTQYF
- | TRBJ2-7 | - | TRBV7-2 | TGTGCCAGCAGCTTTTTCGCCTCCAGCTCCTACGAGCAGTACTTC | CASSFFASSSYEQYF